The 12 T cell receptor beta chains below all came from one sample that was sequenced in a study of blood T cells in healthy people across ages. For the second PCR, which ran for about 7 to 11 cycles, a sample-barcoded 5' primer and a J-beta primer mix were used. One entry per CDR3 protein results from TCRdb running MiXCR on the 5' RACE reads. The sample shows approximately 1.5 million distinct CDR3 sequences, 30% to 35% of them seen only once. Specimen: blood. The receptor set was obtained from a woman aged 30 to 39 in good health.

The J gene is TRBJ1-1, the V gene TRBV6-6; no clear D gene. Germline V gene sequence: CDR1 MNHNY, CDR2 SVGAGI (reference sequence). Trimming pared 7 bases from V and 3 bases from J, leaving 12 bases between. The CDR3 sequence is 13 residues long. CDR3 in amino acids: CASTWGRDTEAFF. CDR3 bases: TGTGCCAGCACCTGGGGTCGCGACACTGAAGCTTTCTTT.

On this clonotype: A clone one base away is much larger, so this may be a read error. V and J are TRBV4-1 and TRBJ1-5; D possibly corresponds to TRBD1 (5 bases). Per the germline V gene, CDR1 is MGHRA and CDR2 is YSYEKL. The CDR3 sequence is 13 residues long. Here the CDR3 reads CASSQGPNQPRHF. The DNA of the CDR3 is TGCGCCAGCAGCCAGGGGCCCAATCAGCCCCGGCATTTT.

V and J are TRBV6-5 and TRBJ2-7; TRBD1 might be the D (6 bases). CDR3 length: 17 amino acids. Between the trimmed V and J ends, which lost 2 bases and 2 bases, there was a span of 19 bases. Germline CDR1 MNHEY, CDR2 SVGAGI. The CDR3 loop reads CASSYTGGLRLTYEQYF. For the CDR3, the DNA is TGTGCCAGCAGTTACACTGGGGGCCTACGCCTGACCTACGAGCAGTACTTC.

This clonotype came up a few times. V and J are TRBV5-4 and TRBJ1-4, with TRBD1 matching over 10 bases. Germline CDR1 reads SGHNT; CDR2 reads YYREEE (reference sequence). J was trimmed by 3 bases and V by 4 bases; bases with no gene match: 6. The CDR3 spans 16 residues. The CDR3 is CASSAGQGRANEKLFF. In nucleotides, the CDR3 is TGTGCCAGCAGCGCGGGACAGGGGAGGGCTAATGAAAAACTGTTTTTT. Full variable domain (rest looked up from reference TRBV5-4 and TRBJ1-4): ETGVTQSPTHLIKTRGQQVTLRCSSQSGHNTVSWYQQALGQGPQFIFQYYREEENGRGNFPPRFSGLQFPNYSSELNVNALELDDSALYLCASSAGQGRANEKLFFGSGTQLSVL.

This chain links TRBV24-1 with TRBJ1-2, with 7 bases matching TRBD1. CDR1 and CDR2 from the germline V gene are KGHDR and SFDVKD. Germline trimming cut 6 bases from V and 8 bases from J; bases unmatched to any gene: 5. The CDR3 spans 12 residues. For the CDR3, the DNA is TGTGCCACCAGTACAGGGGTAAGAGGCTACACCTTC. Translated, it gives CATSTGVRGYTF.

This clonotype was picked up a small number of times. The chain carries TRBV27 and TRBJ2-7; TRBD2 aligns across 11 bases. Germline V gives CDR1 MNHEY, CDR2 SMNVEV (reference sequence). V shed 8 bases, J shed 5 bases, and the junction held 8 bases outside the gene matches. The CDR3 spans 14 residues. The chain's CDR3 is CASQTRLAGNEQYF. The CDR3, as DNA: TGTGCCAGCCAAACTAGACTAGCGGGAAACGAGCAGTACTTC.

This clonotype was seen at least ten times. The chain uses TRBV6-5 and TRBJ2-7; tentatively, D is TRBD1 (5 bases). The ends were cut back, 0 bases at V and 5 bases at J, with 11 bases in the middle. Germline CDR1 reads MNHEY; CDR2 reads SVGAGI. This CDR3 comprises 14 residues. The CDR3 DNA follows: TGTGCCAGCAGTTACTCAAATCCAGGGCACGAGCAGTACTTC. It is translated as CASSYSNPGHEQYF.

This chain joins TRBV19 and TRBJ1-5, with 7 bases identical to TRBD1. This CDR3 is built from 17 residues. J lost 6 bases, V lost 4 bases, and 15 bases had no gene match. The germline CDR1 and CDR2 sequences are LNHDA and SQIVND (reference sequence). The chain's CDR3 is CASSNRDRGSNFQPQHF. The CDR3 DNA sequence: TGTGCCAGTAGTAACCGGGACAGAGGCTCCAATTTTCAGCCCCAGCATTTT. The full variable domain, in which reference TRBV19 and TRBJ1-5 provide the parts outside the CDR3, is DGGITQSPKYLFRKEGQNVTLSCEQNLNHDAMYWYRQDPGQGLRLIYYSQIVNDFQKGDIAEGYSVSREKKESFPLTVTSAQKNPTAFYLCASSNRDRGSNFQPQHFGDGTRLSIL.

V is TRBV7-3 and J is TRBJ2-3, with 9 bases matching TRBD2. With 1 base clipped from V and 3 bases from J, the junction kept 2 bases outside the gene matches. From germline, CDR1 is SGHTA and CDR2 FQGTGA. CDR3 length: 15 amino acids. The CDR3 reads CASSLKGLATDTQYF. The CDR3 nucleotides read TGTGCCAGCAGCTTAAAGGGACTAGCAACAGATACGCAGTATTTT.

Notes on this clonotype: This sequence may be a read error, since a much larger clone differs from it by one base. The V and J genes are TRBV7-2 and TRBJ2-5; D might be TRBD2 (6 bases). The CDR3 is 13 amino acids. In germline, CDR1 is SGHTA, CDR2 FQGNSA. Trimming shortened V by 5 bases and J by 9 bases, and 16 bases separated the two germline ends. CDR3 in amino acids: CASSERPWEAQYF. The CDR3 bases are TGTGCCAGCAGCGAAAGGCCCTGGGAGGCCCAGTACTTC.

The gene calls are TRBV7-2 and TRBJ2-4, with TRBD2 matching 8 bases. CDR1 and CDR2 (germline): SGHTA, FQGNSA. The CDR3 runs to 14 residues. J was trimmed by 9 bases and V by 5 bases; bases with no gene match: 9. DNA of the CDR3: TGTGCCAGCAGCCTCAGCGGGGGCGGGGGCATTCAGTACTTC. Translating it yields CASSLSGGGGIQYF. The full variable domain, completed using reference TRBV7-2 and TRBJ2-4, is GAGVSQSPSNKVTEKGKDVELRCDPISGHTALYWYRQSLGQGLEFLIYFQGNSAPDKSGLPSDRFSAERTGGSVSTLTIQRTQQEDSAVYLCASSLSGGGGIQYFGAGTRLSVL.

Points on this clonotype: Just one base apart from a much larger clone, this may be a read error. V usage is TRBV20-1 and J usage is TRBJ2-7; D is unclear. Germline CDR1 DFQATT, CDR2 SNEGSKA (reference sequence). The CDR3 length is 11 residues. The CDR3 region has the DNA TGCAGGGCTAGAGCGTCTTTCGAGCAGTACTTC. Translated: CRARASFEQYF.